These 30 T cell receptor beta chains originate from one sample sequenced in a study of PD-L1 blockade in urothelial cancer. Noted time point: pretreatment peripheral blood. The table came from immunoSEQ multiplex PCR; TCRdb's copy has only in-frame clones and leaves some out. This table holds some 53,000 clones, roughly four fifths found once. Material: PBMCs, obtained around atezolizumab (anti-PD-L1) treatment. Receptors were obtained from a man aged 70 or older with urothelial cancer.

This chain uses TRBV29-1 with TRBJ2-5; possible D gene TRBD2, 6 bases. Trimming took 6 bases from V and 7 from J, leaving 24 bases between them. Per germline, CDR1 SQVTM and CDR2 ANQGSEA. The length of the CDR3 is 15 residues. CDR3 amino acids: CSVGGVLLAGPTQYF. In DNA form, the CDR3 reads TGCAGCGTCGGAGGGGTATTGTTGGCAGGGCCGACCCAGTACTTC.

CDR3 nucleotides: TGTGCCAGCAGCGCTAGGATAGGACAGCCCCAGCATTTT. Translating it yields CASSARIGQPQHF. The V gene is TRBV7-2, the J gene TRBJ1-5; D remains unclear. Trimming cost V 5 bases and J 7 bases, with 12 bases left between them. From germline, CDR1 is SGHTA and CDR2 FQGNSA. The CDR3 is 13 amino acids.

The CDR3 DNA follows: TGTGCCAGCAGCCCCCGCACTGAAGCTTTCTTT. Amino acids: CASSPRTEAFF. This rearrangement joins TRBV9 to TRBJ1-1; D call uncertain. Trimming pared 4 bases from V and 4 bases from J, leaving 5 bases between. Germline V lookup: CDR1 SGDLS, CDR2 YYNGEE. The CDR3 runs to 11 residues.

The V call is TRBV29-1, the J call TRBJ1-6; TRBD1 might be the D (5 bases). V was trimmed by 6 bases and J by 10 bases, leaving 16 bases between them. CDR1 and CDR2 from the germline V gene are SQVTM and ANQGSEA. There are 13 residues in the CDR3. The CDR3 region is CSVRATVTSPLHF. CDR3 bases: TGCAGCGTCAGGGCTACCGTAACGTCACCCCTCCACTTT. The whole variable domain, filled in from reference TRBV29-1 and TRBJ1-6, reads SAVISQKPSRDICQRGTSLTIQCQVDSQVTMMFWYRQQPGQSLTLIATANQGSEATYESGFVIDKFPISRPNLTFSTLTVSNMSPEDSSIYLCSVRATVTSPLHFGNGTRLTVT.

The chain joins TRBV13 to TRBJ1-2; perhaps TRBD1 as D (5 bases). Germline V lookup: CDR1 PRHDT, CDR2 FYEKMQ (reference sequence). The V gene lost 3 bases and the J gene lost 4 bases, with 12 bases spanning the gap. The CDR3 contains 14 residues. The CDR3 sequence: CASSLGRVAYGYTF. The CDR3 region has the DNA TGTGCCAGCAGCTTGGGCAGGGTGGCCTATGGCTACACCTTC.

V and J are TRBV9 and TRBJ1-4; possibly TRBD1 for D (5 bases). There are 15 residues in the CDR3. Germline V lookup: CDR1 SGDLS, CDR2 YYNGEE. The germline V and J ends were trimmed by 0 bases and 5 bases, with 11 bases remaining between them. The CDR3 protein is CASSVGGGRNEKLFF. The CDR3 nucleotides read TGTGCCAGCAGCGTAGGGGGGGGAAGGAATGAAAAACTGTTTTTT.

V and J are TRBV30 and TRBJ2-7; TRBD1 matches 8 bases. Germline CDR1 and CDR2: GTSNPN and SVGIG (reference sequence). This CDR3 comprises 14 residues. V lost 3 bases, J lost 9 bases, and 13 bases stayed unmatched. CDR3 residues: CAWRNARGPSRQYF. DNA for the CDR3: TGTGCCTGGAGGAACGCCAGGGGGCCCTCAAGGCAGTACTTC.

The chain carries TRBV11-3 and TRBJ2-7; the D is unclear. Trimming stripped 5 bases from V and 8 bases from J, with 22 bases between. This CDR3 spans 15 amino acids. In germline, CDR1 is SGHNT, CDR2 YENEEA. CDR3 sequence reads: CASSPNSLRDSKQYF. Here the CDR3 DNA reads TGTGCCAGCAGCCCAAACAGTCTACGCGATTCAAAGCAGTACTTC.

In its sample, this clone was seen once. The rearrangement joins TRBV19 to TRBJ1-1, with D hard to call. V lost 0 bases to trimming and J lost 11 bases, with 19 bases between them. Germline values: CDR1 LNHDA, CDR2 SQIVND (reference sequence). The CDR3 length is 15 residues. CDR3: CASSIDNQRRAGAFF. Here the CDR3 DNA reads TGTGCCAGTAGTATAGACAATCAACGACGGGCGGGGGCTTTCTTT.

The V call is TRBV4-3, the J call TRBJ1-5; 7 nucleotides match TRBD1. CDR1 is LGHNA, CDR2 YSLEER, per germline. The ends lost 0 bases at V and 7 bases at J; junction bases unmatched: 6. The CDR3 totals 15 residues. The CDR3 here is CASSQEWQGGQPQHF. CDR3 coding DNA: TGCGCCAGCAGCCAAGAATGGCAGGGGGGACAGCCCCAGCATTTT.

The chain couples TRBV5-1 to TRBJ2-7, with D tentatively TRBD2 (6 bases). The V gene's germline CDR1 is SGHRS and CDR2 YFSETQ. The ends were cut back, 4 bases at V and 1 base at J, with 15 bases in the middle. This CDR3 has 15 residues. CDR3 amino acids: CASSPEGQGSYEQYF. CDR3 in DNA: TGCGCCAGCAGCCCGGAGGGTCAGGGTTCCTACGAGCAGTACTTC.

The chain combines TRBV28 with TRBJ2-1, with D tentatively TRBD1 (6 bases). Germline values: CDR1 MDHEN, CDR2 SYDVKM. The CDR3 has 15 residues. Trimming cost V 5 bases and J 5 bases, with 16 bases left between them. The DNA for the CDR3 is TGTGCCAGCAGTCTTGTCCGGGGACAAAACAATGAGCAGTTCTTC. Its protein product is CASSLVRGQNNEQFF. Supplemented by reference TRBV28 and TRBJ2-1, the full variable domain reads DVKVTQSSRYLVKRTGEKVFLECVQDMDHENMFWYRQDPGLGLRLIYFSYDVKMKEKGDIPEGYSVSREKKERFSLILESASTNQTSMYLCASSLVRGQNNEQFFGPGTRLTVL.

The chain joins TRBV9 to TRBJ1-1; TRBD1 matches 7 bases. This CDR3 has 13 amino acids. Germline V gene sequence: CDR1 SGDLS, CDR2 YYNGEE. The trim removed 3 bases at V and 3 bases at J, leaving 2 bases unmatched. CDR3: CASSATGDTEAFF. CDR3 DNA: TGTGCCAGCAGCGCTACAGGGGACACTGAAGCTTTCTTT. Based on the CDR3 plus reference TRBV9 and TRBJ1-1, the full variable domain is DSGVTQTPKHLITATGQRVTLRCSPRSGDLSVYWYQQSLDQGLQFLIQYYNGEERAKGNILERFSAQQFPDLHSELNLSSLELGDSALYFCASSATGDTEAFFGQGTRLTVV.

The chain links TRBV19 to TRBJ2-2, with 8 positions matching TRBD2. With 7 bases clipped from V and 1 base from J, the junction kept 8 bases outside the gene matches. The CDR3 loop spans 16 amino acids. Germline V gene data show CDR1 as LNHDA and CDR2 as SQIVND (reference sequence). CDR3 sequence (DNA): TGTGCCAGTAAAAGCGGGAGCTTACTGAACACCGGGGAGCTGTTTTTT. It specifies CASKSGSLLNTGELFF.

This clone was observed a few times. This rearrangement joins TRBV18 to TRBJ2-1, with TRBD2 matching over 10 bases. The germline V gene has CDR1 KGHSH and CDR2 LQKENI. With 2 bases clipped from V and 6 bases from J, the junction kept 4 bases outside the gene matches. The CDR3 covers 15 residues. CDR3 sequence reads: CASSPVLAGSNEQFF. The CDR3 nucleotides read TGTGCCAGCTCACCAGTACTAGCGGGGTCCAATGAGCAGTTCTTC. The full variable domain, rest sourced from reference TRBV18 and TRBJ2-1, is NAGVMQNPRHLVRRRGQEARLRCSPMKGHSHVYWYRQLPEEGLKFMVYLQKENIIDESGMPKERFSAEFPKEGPSILRIQQVVRGDSAAYFCASSPVLAGSNEQFFGPGTRLTVL.

The CDR3: CASSPQTGAGANVLTF. In nucleotides, the CDR3 is TGTGCCAGCAGCCCACAGACAGGGGCCGGGGCCAACGTCCTGACTTTC. J is TRBJ2-6 and V is TRBV11-3, with 8 nucleotides matching TRBD1. Germline CDR1 and CDR2: SGHNT and YENEEA. The CDR3 contains 16 residues. V gave up 5 bases and J gave up 4 bases; unmatched junction bases: 7.

In DNA form, the CDR3 reads TGTGCCAGTAGTAGGCGGACAGGGGGGTCACAAGAGACCCAGTACTTC. Translating it yields CASSRRTGGSQETQYF. This chain joins TRBV19 and TRBJ2-5, with 10 bases identical to TRBD1. The CDR3 has 16 amino acids. The V and J ends lost 4 bases and 2 bases, in that order; junction bases with no gene match: 7. The germline gives CDR1 LNHDA, CDR2 SQIVND (reference sequence).

The rearrangement links TRBV7-2 to TRBJ2-7, with TRBD1 matching 10 bases. Germline lookup yields CDR1 SGHTA and CDR2 FQGNSA. CDR3 length: 15 amino acids. Trimming took 1 base from V and 5 from J; bases not matched to a gene: 5. CDR3 sequence (DNA): TGTGCCAGCAGCTTAGTCGGGACAGGGGTGCACGAGCAGTACTTC. Translating it yields CASSLVGTGVHEQYF.

As regards this clone: The same CDR3 arises from other DNA sequences in this sample as well. V usage is TRBV4-3 and J usage is TRBJ2-2; D possibly corresponds to TRBD1 (6 bases). V gave up 1 base and J gave up 3 bases, with 9 bases separating them. Germline V gene data show CDR1 as LGHNA and CDR2 as YSLEER. This CDR3 has 15 residues. Here the CDR3 reads CASSQATGDTGELFF. CDR3 nucleotides: TGCGCCAGCAGCCAAGCGACAGGAGACACCGGGGAGCTGTTTTTT.

This clone was counted a few times. The chain employs TRBV2 and TRBJ1-1, with no clear D. The CDR3 totals 14 residues. The V end lost 7 bases, the J end lost 3 bases, and 15 bases lay between the germline ends. The germline CDR1 and CDR2 sequences are SNHLY and FYNNEI. Here the CDR3 reads CASILRSVHTEAFF. CDR3 bases: TGTGCCAGCATTTTAAGATCGGTACACACTGAAGCTTTCTTT. Full variable domain (missing parts from reference TRBV2 and TRBJ1-1): EPEVTQTPSHQVTQMGQEVILRCVPISNHLYFYWYRQILGQKVEFLVSFYNNEISEKSEIFDDQFSVERPDGSNFTLKIRSTKLEDSAMYFCASILRSVHTEAFFGQGTRLTVV.

The V and J genes are TRBV19 and TRBJ2-7; perhaps TRBD1 as D (6 bases). Trimming pared 6 bases from V and 1 base from J, leaving 13 bases between. There are 14 residues in the CDR3. Germline CDR1 is LNHDA and CDR2 is SQIVND (reference sequence). CDR3 loop: CASRRGTQSYEQYF. CDR3 DNA: TGTGCCAGTAGAAGAGGGACACAATCCTACGAGCAGTACTTC.

This chain links TRBV10-3 with TRBJ2-1; 10 bases are shared with TRBD2. V lost 10 bases to trimming and J lost 5 bases; unmatched junction nucleotides: 8. CDR1 is ENHRY, CDR2 SYGVKD, per germline. The CDR3 loop spans 14 amino acids. The CDR3 sequence: CATDERGGNNEQFF. CDR3 in DNA: TGTGCCACCGACGAGCGGGGGGGTAACAATGAGCAGTTCTTC.

The chain couples TRBV2 to TRBJ1-5; TRBD1 matches at 7 bases. The CDR3 covers 14 residues. Trimming cost V 6 bases and J 3 bases; bases outside gene matches: 5. In germline, CDR1 is SNHLY, CDR2 FYNNEI. DNA for the CDR3: TGTGCCAGCAGAGGGGGGACAGTCAATCAGCCCCAGCATTTT. Translating it yields CASRGGTVNQPQHF.

In its sample, this clone was seen once. The V and J genes are TRBV7-9 and TRBJ2-7, with unresolved D. The V and J ends lost 4 bases and 1 base respectively, with 8 bases between them. From germline, CDR1 is SEHNR and CDR2 FQNEAQ (reference sequence). The CDR3 is 13 residues long. Here the CDR3 reads CASSYGESYEQYF. The DNA of the CDR3 is TGTGCCAGCAGCTACGGAGAATCCTACGAGCAGTACTTC.

This chain connects TRBV29-1 to TRBJ1-4; D perhaps matches TRBD1 (5 bases). The CDR3 consists of 13 residues. Between the trimmed V and J ends, which lost 7 bases and 0 bases, there was a span of 9 bases. Germline V gives CDR1 SQVTM, CDR2 ANQGSEA. The CDR3 loop reads CSAATATNEKLFF. The CDR3 region has the DNA TGCAGCGCCGCGACAGCAACTAATGAAAAACTGTTTTTT.

The J gene is TRBJ2-1, the V gene TRBV10-3; TRBD2 agrees at 15 bases. The CDR3 is 18 amino acids. Germline V CDR1 and CDR2: ENHRY, SYGVKD. Losses at the gene ends were 3 bases for V and 6 bases for J; bases not matched to a gene: 9. CDR3: CAISEGGTSGGKTNEQFF. The CDR3 DNA follows: TGTGCCATCAGTGAAGGAGGGACTAGCGGGGGGAAGACCAATGAGCAGTTCTTC.

This chain links TRBV5-1 with TRBJ2-3; D may be TRBD2 (6 bases). This CDR3 spans 14 amino acids. Trimming took 6 bases from V and 2 from J, leaving 13 bases between them. Germline CDR1 and CDR2: SGHRS and YFSETQ. The DNA of the CDR3 is TGCGCCAGCACCTTAGCGGACCCCACAGATACGCAGTATTTT. It codes for CASTLADPTDTQYF.

The DNA for the CDR3 is TGTGCCATAGGCGGGGCCTCTGGAAACACCATATATTTT. It yields the protein CAIGGASGNTIYF. The chain links TRBV19 to TRBJ1-3; D may be TRBD1 (5 bases). The CDR3 is made up of 13 amino acids. Germline loops: CDR1 LNHDA, CDR2 SQIVND (reference sequence). Trimming took off 10 bases at V and 0 bases at J, with 10 bases between the two ends.

This clone appeared a few times. The chain is built from TRBV7-9 and TRBJ2-7, with TRBD1 matching 8 bases. Unmatched junction bases numbered 15, after V lost 3 bases and J lost 5 bases. Germline V lookup: CDR1 SEHNR, CDR2 FQNEAQ (reference sequence). This CDR3 has 17 amino acids. The CDR3 DNA reads TGTGCCAGCAGCTTTTATAAAACTGACAGGGGACGGAACGAGCAGTACTTC. Translated: CASSFYKTDRGRNEQYF.

This clone showed up just a few times. V gene TRBV6-1 combines with J gene TRBJ2-3; 7 bases are a match to TRBD2. With V trimmed by 3 bases and J by 2 bases, 2 bases remained unmatched. This CDR3 contains 14 residues. Per germline, CDR1 MNHNS and CDR2 SASEGT. CDR3 DNA sequence: TGTGCCAGCAGTGAGGGACTATACACAGATACGCAGTATTTT. Translated: CASSEGLYTDTQYF.